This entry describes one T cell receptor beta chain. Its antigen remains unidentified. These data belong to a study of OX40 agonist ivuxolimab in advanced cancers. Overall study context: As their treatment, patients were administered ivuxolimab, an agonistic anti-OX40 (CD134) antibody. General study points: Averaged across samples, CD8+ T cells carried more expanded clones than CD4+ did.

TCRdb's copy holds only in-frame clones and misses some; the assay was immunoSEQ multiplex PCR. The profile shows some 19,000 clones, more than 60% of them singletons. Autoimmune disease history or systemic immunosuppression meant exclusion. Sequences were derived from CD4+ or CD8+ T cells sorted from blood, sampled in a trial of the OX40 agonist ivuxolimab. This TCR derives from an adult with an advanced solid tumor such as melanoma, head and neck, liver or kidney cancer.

The CDR3 reads CAVGQPAGDGKSYNEQFF. Written as DNA, the CDR3 is TGTGCCGTGGGGCAACCAGCGGGAGATGGAAAGTCCTACAATGAGCAGTTCTTC. The gene calls are TRBV2 and TRBJ2-1; 8 bases match TRBD2. The length of the CDR3 is 18 residues. J gave up 1 base and V 11 bases, and 19 bases lay outside the gene matches. Germline CDR1 is SNHLY and CDR2 is FYNNEI.